This section outlines one T cell receptor beta chain sequence together with its context. The antigen it binds to is not known. Base qualities were left out, and no much larger clone turns up one base away. The data were obtained in a study of low-dose radiotherapy and immunotherapy resistance in tumors (dated by TCRdb to between 2021 and 2023). A note on the overall study: In Cohort 1, each fraction delivered 0.5 Gy every 2 weeks, and the prescribed total PTV dose was 6.5 Gy. Aspirin 300 mg was taken orally once daily by patients for four cycles, starting on cycle 1 day 1. Trial participants were not randomized into treatment groups. Every two weeks, patients got intravenous cyclophosphamide at 200 mg/m2, given one day ahead of each radiation and immunotherapy administration. Eight patients were included in the translational analysis: three from the first dose cohort and the first five from the second dose cohort. In Cohort 2, 1 Gy per fraction was delivered every two weeks, for a total of 13 Gy over 26 weeks. Nivolumab was administered intravenously as a 240 mg flat dose every two weeks, and ipilimumab was administered intravenously at 1 mg/kg every six weeks.

First-strand cDNA was synthesized using Superscript III and a set of TRAV- and TRBV-specific primers, so that both TCRalpha and TCRbeta chains were covered. TCRs were amplified with Phusion for around 18 PCR cycles using a constant-region primer together with the adapter attached to the V primers. The MessageAmp II aRNA Amplification Kit was used to amplify the isolated mRNA, with in vitro transcription run for roughly 16 hours at 37 degrees C. The Dynabeads mRNA DIRECT Purification Kit was used to isolate the mRNA for TCR sequencing. Indexed Illumina adapters were added in a second roughly 25-cycle Phusion PCR, and the resulting products were purified with AMPure XP beads. Processing in the source paper ran as follows. Custom Perl scripts were used to pool TCR sequences that encoded the same protein, to remove out-of-frame sequences, and to calculate the abundance of each clonotype. TCR sequences supported by only a single read were excluded from analysis. Among the metrics used to describe the repertoires were Shannon entropy, Gini index, clonality, richness, and the frequency of TCRs shared between repertoires. TCRdb ran its own pipeline on the public reads, namely fastp trimming at Q25 and MiXCR clone calling, and kept in-frame beta chains. Each CDR3 protein appears once, grouped with its most common genes and DNA. Clone size and V and J calls follow TCRdb, not the original study. This sample is represented by fewer than 10,000 distinct CDR3 sequences; around 72% of them were singletons. The top ten hold 1.4% to 1.5% of the sample.

Donors were enrolled in RACIN, a single-arm phase I dose-escalation trial in which nivolumab, ipilimumab, aspirin, low-dose cyclophosphamide and low-dose radiotherapy were combined. Eligible patients had advanced, TIL-negative solid tumors. V ends up 2 bases short and J 9 bases short, with an unmatched junction base count of 5. The CDR3 covers 14 residues, taking in both the cysteine and the phenylalanine. Of all the DNA, just the CDR3 is kept, 42 bases in frame from base 1. The clonotype comes from a human donor with advanced metastatic prostate, ovarian, gallbladder or colorectal cancer (not recorded which). This table probably holds off-target reads from a library built for another chain. The chain joins TRBV12-3 or TRBV12-4 to TRBJ2-1; TRBD2 agrees with 9 junctional bases. The CDR3 sequence is CASSLTSGHGEQFF. The sequenced DNA is TGTGCCAGCAGTTTAACTAGCGGGCACGGTGAGCAGTTCTTC.